This is a list of T cell receptor beta chains from one sample in a study of PD-1 blockade in classical Hodgkin lymphoma. Assay: immunoSEQ multiplex PCR; the TCRdb copy retains only in-frame clones and omits some. The sample yields 20,000 to 30,000 clones, about 83% seen once. The starting material was peripheral blood mononuclear cells (PBMCs), obtained before the second cycle of nivolumab. These receptors were taken from a human donor with classical Hodgkin lymphoma. CDR3s include the opening cysteine and the closing phenylalanine or tryptophan. The D gene is left open where the match is weak. Some rows have no size entry. The others give once, few or many, or a class for an expanded clone.

-,-,TRBV28,TRBJ1-2,TGTGCCAGCAGTTTTTTGGGGCACCGGGGTGGCTACACCTTC,CASSFLGHRGGYTF
-,TRBD2,TRBV7-2,TRBJ2-2,TGTGCCAGCAGCTTAGGGCGAGCGGGAGGGACCGGGGAGCTGTTTTTT,CASSLGRAGGTGELFF
once,-,TRBV10-3,TRBJ2-7,TGTGCCATCACCCCTGCCGACAGGCCGTACGAGCAGTACTTC,CAITPADRPYEQYF
few,TRBD2,TRBV6-5,TRBJ2-7,TGTGCCAGCAGCAACGGGGGGGTCGGCTACGAGCAGTACTTC,CASSNGGVGYEQYF
-,TRBD2,TRBV5-6,TRBJ2-7,TGTGCCAGCAGCTTGGGCGGGGGGCGGGCCTACGAGCAGTACTTC,CASSLGGGRAYEQYF
few,TRBD1,TRBV5-6,TRBJ1-4,TGTGCCAGCAGCTTAATCGGATTCGGGACAGGGGGCGCAAAAGAAAGGCTGTTTTTT,CASSLIGFGTGGAKERLFF
-,TRBD1,TRBV27,TRBJ2-1,TGTGCCAGCAGTCCAGGGACAGGGTATAACAATGAGCAGTTCTTC,CASSPGTGYNNEQFF
-,-,TRBV19,TRBJ1-1,TGTGCCAGTAGTATAAACCGGCAGCGGAAAGCTTTCTTT,CASSINRQRKAFF
-,-,TRBV25-1,TRBJ1-2,TGTGCCAGCAGGGAGGCGGGGGTTTCGGGAAGCTATGGCTACACCTTC,CASREAGVSGSYGYTF
-,TRBD2,TRBV28,TRBJ2-1,TGTGCCAGCAGTCGACTAGCGGGGAAGCAGTTCTTC,CASSRLAGKQFF
-,-,TRBV5-3,TRBJ1-1,TGTGCCAGAATACAAATGGCAGACAACACTGAAGCTTTCTTT,CARIQMADNTEAFF
-,-,TRBV28,TRBJ2-7,TGTGCCAGCAGTTTGGGGTGGCAGGGGAGTTACGAGCAGTACTTC,CASSLGWQGSYEQYF
-,-,TRBV7-6,TRBJ1-1,TGTGCCAGCAGCTCAGCCGCGGGGCGAAACACTGAAGCTTTCTTT,CASSSAAGRNTEAFF
-,-,TRBV9,TRBJ1-1,TGTGCCAGCAGCGTAGCTACGGGGACTGAAGCTTTCTTT,CASSVATGTEAFF
few,-,TRBV15,TRBJ2-5,TGTGCCACCAGCAGTGCCTCAACTAGATCCTACGAGACCCAGTACTTC,CATSSASTRSYETQYF
-,-,TRBV7-9,TRBJ2-6,TGTGCCAGCAGCTTATCAGGGGAGCCTGGGGCCAACGTCCTGACTTTC,CASSLSGEPGANVLTF
-,-,TRBV18,TRBJ2-1,TGTGCCAGCTCACCTCAGGGTCGAGGCTCCTACAATGAGCAGTTCTTC,CASSPQGRGSYNEQFF
few,-,TRBV5-1,TRBJ2-5,TGCGCCAGCAGCTTCCCCAAAACTCCCCACCAAGAGACCCAGTACTTC,CASSFPKTPHQETQYF
medium-sized,-,TRBV7-9,TRBJ2-2,TGTGCCAGCAGCCCAGACACCGGGGAGCTGTTTTTT,CASSPDTGELFF
-,-,TRBV21-1,TRBJ1-1,TGTGCCAGCAGCGACCGGGACTGCCCCTCGAACACTGAAGCTTTCTTT,CASSDRDCPSNTEAFF
-,TRBD2,TRBV6-5,TRBJ2-5,TGTGCCAGCAGTTACGCGGGAGGGCCGGAGACCCAGTACTTC,CASSYAGGPETQYF
-,-,TRBV19,TRBJ1-5,TGTGCCAGTAGTCGGGCAGGGAGACAGCCCCAGCATTTT,CASSRAGRQPQHF
-,-,TRBV9,TRBJ2-3,TGTGCCAGCAGCGTAGATGAAGGGATGGGAACGGGAGATACGCAGTATTTT,CASSVDEGMGTGDTQYF
-,-,TRBV2,TRBJ2-7,TGTGCCAGCAGTGAACTCGGCATGGAACAGTACTTC,CASSELGMEQYF
-,-,TRBV7-2,TRBJ1-2,TGTGCCAGCAGTTTCTGGGGGGGTCATGGCTACACCTTC,CASSFWGGHGYTF
-,-,TRBV28,TRBJ2-1,TGTGCCAGCAGTTTTCGTGAGCAGTTCTTC,CASSFREQFF
-,TRBD1,TRBV28,TRBJ2-1,TGTGCCAGCAGCCCGATAGGACAGGGCTCCAATGAGCAGTTCTTC,CASSPIGQGSNEQFF
-,-,TRBV7-9,TRBJ1-1,TGTGCCAGCAGCTTAAGTGAGGCCAGGGCTTTCTTT,CASSLSEARAFF
-,-,TRBV7-9,TRBJ1-2,TGTGCCAGCAGCTTTCGGGGAGAGTACTATGGCTACACCTTC,CASSFRGEYYGYTF
-,TRBD2,TRBV7-2,TRBJ2-1,TGTGCCAGCAGCCGAGGGACTAGCGGTTACAATGAGCAGTTCTTC,CASSRGTSGYNEQFF
-,-,TRBV6-6,TRBJ1-1,TGTGCCAGCCTGGCTCACCCGAACACTGAAGCTTTCTTT,CASLAHPNTEAFF
-,TRBD1,TRBV28,TRBJ1-2,TGTGCCAGCCGGACAGGGAACGGCTACACCTTC,CASRTGNGYTF
-,-,TRBV11-2,TRBJ2-1,TGTGCCAGCAGCTTAGCTCTAGCCGGGGGTTTCAATGAGCAGTTCTTC,CASSLALAGGFNEQFF
-,-,TRBV11-2,TRBJ2-2,TGTGCCAGCAGCTTAATTTCGGGCGCCGGGGAGCTGTTTTTT,CASSLISGAGELFF
few,-,TRBV4-3,TRBJ1-2,TGCGCCAGCAGCCAAGATCGGGGGAACTATGGCTACACCTTC,CASSQDRGNYGYTF
-,-,TRBV14,TRBJ2-7,TGTGCCAGCAGCCAAGTGGGGAATTATTACGAGCAGTACTTC,CASSQVGNYYEQYF
few,-,TRBV6-1,TRBJ1-3,TGTGCCAGCAGTGAATGGTTGGCTGACTCTGGAAACACCATATATTTT,CASSEWLADSGNTIYF
-,TRBD2,TRBV5-4,TRBJ2-5,TGTGCCAGCAGCTTGGGGCTAGCGGGACCAAACCAAGAGACCCAGTACTTC,CASSLGLAGPNQETQYF
-,TRBD2,TRBV9,TRBJ2-7,TGTGCCAGCAGCGTAGCCGGGACTAGCGGGAGGTACGAGCAGTACTTC,CASSVAGTSGRYEQYF
-,-,TRBV2,TRBJ1-2,TGTGCCAGCAGTGATTTGCGATGGGCTTATGGCTACACCTTC,CASSDLRWAYGYTF
-,TRBD1,TRBV6-5,TRBJ2-7,TGTGCCAGCAGTTACTCAGGGGGCGGGTTGTGGGAGCAGTACTTC,CASSYSGGGLWEQYF
-,-,TRBV28,TRBJ2-7,TGTGCCAGCAGTTTAAAGCAGGGGTCTCCCTACGAGCAGTACTTC,CASSLKQGSPYEQYF
-,-,TRBV2,TRBJ2-5,TGTGCCAGCAGTGATGAGGAGGGAGTAGGACAAGAGACCCAGTACTTC,CASSDEEGVGQETQYF
-,TRBD2,TRBV13,TRBJ2-7,TGTGCCAGCAGCTTAACGGGAGGGCCTGGTGAGCAGTACTTC,CASSLTGGPGEQYF
-,-,TRBV29-1,TRBJ2-1,TGCAGCGTTGACGGGAGCTCCTACAATGAGCAGTTCTTC,CSVDGSSYNEQFF
-,-,TRBV7-6,TRBJ2-3,TGTGCCAGCAGCTTACTGGTCGCTAGCACAGATACGCAGTATTTT,CASSLLVASTDTQYF